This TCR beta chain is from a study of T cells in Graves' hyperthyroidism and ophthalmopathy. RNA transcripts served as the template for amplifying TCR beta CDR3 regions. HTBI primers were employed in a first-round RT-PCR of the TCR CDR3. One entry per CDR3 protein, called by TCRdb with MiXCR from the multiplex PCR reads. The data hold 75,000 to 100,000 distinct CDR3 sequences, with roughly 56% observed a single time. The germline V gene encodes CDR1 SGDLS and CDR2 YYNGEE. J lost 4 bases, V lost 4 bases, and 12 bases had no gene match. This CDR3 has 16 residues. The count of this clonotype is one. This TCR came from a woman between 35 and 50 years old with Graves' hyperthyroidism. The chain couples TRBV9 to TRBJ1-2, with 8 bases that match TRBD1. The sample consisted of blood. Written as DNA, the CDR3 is TGTGCCAGCAGCCCTGGACAGGGTTTAGGAGGCTATGGCTACACCTTC. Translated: CASSPGQGLGGYGYTF.